This entry concerns a single T cell receptor (beta chain). It lacks a known antigen. No much larger clone is present one base from it, and per-base qualities are unavailable. Using the deep immunoSEQ assay, multiplex PCR amplified TCR CDR3 regions from genomic DNA. Genomic DNA extracted from each cell subset was distributed evenly over all wells of several immunoSEQ 96-well plates, and each plate served as one replicate. For unsorted PBMC, around 310 ng of genomic DNA, equivalent to about 30,000 T cell genomes, went into each replicate PCR. Ten immunoSEQ deep assay plates were used to sequence unsorted PBMC genomic DNA. Purified libraries were quantified with a Qubit 3.0 fluorometer, sized on a Bioanalyzer 2100, and re-quantified with the KAPA Library Quantification kit. Each immunoSEQ 96-well plate was sequenced on its own single-read 150-cycle Illumina NextSeq 550 flow cell. The paper's processing steps were these. Because the immunoSEQ output held only junctional sequences and lacked quality scores, the filtering could not match the filtering applied to full-length reads. Sequences were annotated with PyIR, a Python wrapper for IgBLAST v1.9, and V/J genes and CDR3 were assigned using IMGT germline references. Reads were removed for weak V/J assignments (E-value above 1e-6), missing CDR3, stop codons, out-of-frame junctions, or ambiguous translated residues. V3J clonotypes were defined as sequences sharing the same inferred V gene, J gene, and CDR3 amino acid sequence. Percentage overlap between repertoires was computed as shared unique clonotypes divided by the size of the smaller repertoire. Three approaches were used to assess repertoire richness: RTK rarefaction, the Chao1 estimator, and Recon v2.1 estimates of unobserved clonotypes. TCRdb carries this immuneACCESS record with in-frame sequences only. Its versions omit some clonotypes, under half of them owing to an unresolved V gene in the studies checked, with the rest unexplained. That table gives V, J and clone size, and the DNA gave D and trimming. The sample contains hundreds of thousands of clones, roughly four fifths of them found a single time. The biggest ten clones account for around 12% of the sample.

The donors were healthy, HIV-negative adults who had no recently reported acute infections or vaccinations. All donors were Caucasian adults living in Nashville, Tennessee, USA. In the unsorted samples, 90 million to 100 million PBMCs were counted, and genomic DNA was extracted using the QIAamp DNA Blood Mini kit. Blood was obtained by leukapheresis, after which PBMCs were separated by Ficoll-Histopaque density gradient centrifugation and cryopreserved in liquid nitrogen vapor phase. Cut back by 4 bases and 0 bases, the V and J ends lie 9 bases apart. From the cysteine up to the phenylalanine, the CDR3 has a length of 15 residues. The read is trimmed to its CDR3 DNA, 45 bases read in frame from base 1. Per the germline V gene, SGHVS is the CDR1 and FNYEAQ is the CDR2. This sample was included in a study of shared clonotypes between healthy human individuals (dated by TCRdb to the early 2020s). In the study overall: The cohort comprised a couple of women and three men aged 18 to 49 years. Blood TCR repertoires of five healthy adults were deeply sequenced to estimate repertoire size and the extent of clonotype sharing between individuals. To increase sequencing depth and limit assay-specific biases, different laboratories used diverse techniques to prepare libraries and sequence TCR repertoires. Between about 0.85 and 9.5 billion PBMCs per donor were obtained by leukapheresis.

General conclusions and limits of the study: Pairwise subsampling indicated that sequencing depth was expected to affect the degree of clonotype sharing among donors. The small number of donors limited the genetic and exposure-history diversity represented. Sampling was restricted to blood, and TCR repertoires in tissue are likely to differ from TCR repertoires in blood.

This TCR derives from a woman between 40 and 55 years old in good health. Some clones in this sample may be carry-over from other donors' samples. This receptor chain uses TRBV7-6 and TRBJ2-2; the best D guess is TRBD2, with 6 bases matching. The sample comprised PBMCs. The CDR3 here reads CASSSRGTNTGELFF. The base sequence is TGTGCCAGCAGCTCCCGCGGGACGAACACCGGGGAGCTGTTTTTT.